This T cell receptor beta chain was sequenced during a study of blood T cell repertoires in COVID-19. The CDR3 loop spans 14 amino acids. Germline assignment: CDR1 MNHNY and CDR2 SVGAGI (reference sequence). Trimming took 7 bases from V and 4 from J; bases not matched to a gene: 9. Sequencing used immunoSEQ multiplex PCR; TCRdb keeps in-frame clones, though not all of them. The data contain about 76,000 clones, approximately 78% of them singletons. The sequence came from a human donor in a cohort sampled during active COVID-19. The rearrangement uses TRBV6-6 and TRBJ2-5; 7 bases map to TRBD2. Sequenced sample: peripheral blood. The DNA of the CDR3 is TGTGCCAGCACAAAAGGGGCTAGCGGAGAGACCCAGTACTTC. This translates into CASTKGASGETQYF.